The sequence of this T cell receptor beta chain was determined in a study of blood T cell repertoires in COVID-19. Study-wide context: The study drew acute and convalescent COVID-19 samples from the United States, Italy and Spain.

Recruitment covered fewer than 25 US areas and drew participants whose ages spanned roughly 18 to 89 years. In assigning cohorts, the study relied on participant-reported clinical history. V shed 6 bases, J shed 6 bases, and the junction held 7 bases outside the gene matches. CDR1 MNHNY and CDR2 SVGAGI come from the germline V gene (reference sequence). CDR3 length: 13 residues. Original methodology: Amplified reference gene primers provided the basis for estimating nucleated cell counts. Data came from immunoSEQ multiplex PCR; TCRdb stores just in-frame clones and leaves some out. The V and J calls and the clone size are those of that table, but D and trimming were determined from the DNA. The sample holds 250,000 to 300,000 clones, around 90% seen once.

The receptor was isolated from a human donor in a cohort exposed to, infected with or recovered from COVID-19 (not recorded which). The donor label of this sample is uncertain. Sequences were obtained from PBMCs or T cells enriched from blood (not recorded which). The chain joins TRBV6-6 to TRBJ1-1, with 7 bases identical to TRBD1. Here the CDR3 reads CASSRDRVSEAFF. In DNA, the CDR3 is TGTGCCAGCAGCCGAGACAGGGTCTCTGAAGCTTTCTTT.